This T cell receptor beta chain was identified in a study of beta chain features in type 1 diabetes. The entirety of the isolated RNA underwent reverse transcription, so expressed TCRB transcripts were sequenced. Sequenced by immunoSEQ multiplex PCR; TCRdb stores in-frame clones only, minus some. The sample shows just over 600,000 clones, 15% of them seen only once. The CDR3 runs to 16 residues. V was trimmed by 3 bases and J by 1 base, leaving 14 bases between them. Germline CDR1 is SGHAT and CDR2 is FQNNGV. There are a few counts of this clone. This TCR was sampled from a man aged 18 to 30 in good health. The gene calls are TRBV11-2 and TRBJ2-3, with TRBD2 as a possible D gene (7 bases). The sample taken for sequencing was naive CD4+ T cells from blood. DNA of the CDR3: TGTGCCAGCAGCTTCACCGGGGGGCCTGGCACAGATACGCAGTATTTT. This encodes CASSFTGGPGTDTQYF.